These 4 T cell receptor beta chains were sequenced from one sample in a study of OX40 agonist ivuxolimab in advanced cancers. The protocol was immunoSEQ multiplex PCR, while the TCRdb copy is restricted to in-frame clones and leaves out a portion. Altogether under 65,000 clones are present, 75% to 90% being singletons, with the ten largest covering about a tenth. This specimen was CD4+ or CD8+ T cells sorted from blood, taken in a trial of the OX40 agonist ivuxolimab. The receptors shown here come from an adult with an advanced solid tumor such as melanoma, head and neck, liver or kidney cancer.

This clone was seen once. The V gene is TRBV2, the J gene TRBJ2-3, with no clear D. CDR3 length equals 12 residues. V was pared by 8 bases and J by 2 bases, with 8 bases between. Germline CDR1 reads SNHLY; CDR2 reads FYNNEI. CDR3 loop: CASSVYTDTQYF. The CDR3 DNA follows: TGTGCCAGCTCAGTCTACACAGATACGCAGTATTTT.

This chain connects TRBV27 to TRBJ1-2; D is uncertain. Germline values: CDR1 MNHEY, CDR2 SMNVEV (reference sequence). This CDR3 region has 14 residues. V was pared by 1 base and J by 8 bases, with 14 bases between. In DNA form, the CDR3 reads TGTGCCAGCAGTTTATTCAACGGGCGGGGAGGCTACACCTTC. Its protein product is CASSLFNGRGGYTF.

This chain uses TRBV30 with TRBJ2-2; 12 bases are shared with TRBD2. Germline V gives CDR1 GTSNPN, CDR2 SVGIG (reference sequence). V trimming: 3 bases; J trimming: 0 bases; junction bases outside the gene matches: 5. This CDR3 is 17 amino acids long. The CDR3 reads CAWSLLAGGPNTGELFF. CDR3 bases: TGTGCCTGGAGCCTACTAGCGGGGGGCCCGAACACCGGGGAGCTGTTTTTT. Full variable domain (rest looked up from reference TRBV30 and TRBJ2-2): SQTIHQWPATLVQPVGSPLSLECTVEGTSNPNLYWYRQAAGRGLQLLFYSVGIGQISSEVPQNLSASRPQDRQFILSSKKLLLSDSGFYLCAWSLLAGGPNTGELFFGEGSRLTVL.

CDR3 in DNA: TGTGCCAGCAGTTTCGGGCCCGCCTACGAGCAGTACTTC. Its translation: CASSFGPAYEQYF. The chain has TRBV28 and TRBJ2-7; D is ambiguous. Germline V gene sequence: CDR1 MDHEN, CDR2 SYDVKM. Trimming removed 3 bases from V and 2 bases from J, with 8 bases in between. The CDR3 extends over 13 amino acids.